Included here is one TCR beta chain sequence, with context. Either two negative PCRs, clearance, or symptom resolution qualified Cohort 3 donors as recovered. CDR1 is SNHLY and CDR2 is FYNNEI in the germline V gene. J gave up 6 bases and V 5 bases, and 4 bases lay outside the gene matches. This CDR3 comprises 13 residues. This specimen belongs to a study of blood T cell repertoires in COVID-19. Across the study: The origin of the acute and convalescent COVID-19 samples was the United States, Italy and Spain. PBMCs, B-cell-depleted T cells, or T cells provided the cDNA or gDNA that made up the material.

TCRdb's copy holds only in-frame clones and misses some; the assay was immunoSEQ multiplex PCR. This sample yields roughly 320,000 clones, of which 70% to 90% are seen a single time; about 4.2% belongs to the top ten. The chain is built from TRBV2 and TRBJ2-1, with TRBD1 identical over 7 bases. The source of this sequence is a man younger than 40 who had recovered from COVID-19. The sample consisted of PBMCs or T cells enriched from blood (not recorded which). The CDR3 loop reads CASSTGAGNEQFF. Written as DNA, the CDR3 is TGTGCCAGCAGTACAGGGGCGGGCAATGAGCAGTTCTTC.